Listed below are T cell receptor beta chains from one sample, sequenced in a study of cytomegalovirus exposure and HLA in healthy donors. Profiled with immunoSEQ multiplex PCR; TCRdb holds only in-frame clones, not every one. The data hold 250,000 to 400,000 clones, with 88% observed a single time. The sample comprised PBMCs. The source is a young man in good health and CMV-seronegative. Each CDR3 is given with its conserved first and last residue. The order of the fields is clone size, J gene, D gene, V gene, CDR3 protein, CDR3 DNA. D genes are given only for firm matches. Rows give clone size only sometimes, using once, few, many, or a class for an expanded clone.

NA TRBJ1-5 TRBD1 TRBV25-1 CASSGTGFDQPQHF TGTGCCAGCAGTGGGACAGGGTTTGATCAGCCCCAGCATTTT
few TRBJ2-7 TRBD1 TRBV7-9 CASSLVGAGGNEQYF TGTGCCAGCAGCTTAGTGGGGGCAGGGGGTAACGAGCAGTACTTC
NA TRBJ2-6 NA TRBV7-8 CASSLTGTPSGANVLTF TGTGCCAGCAGCTTGACCGGGACACCGTCTGGGGCCAACGTCCTGACTTTC
NA TRBJ2-3 NA TRBV11-2 CASSSRVTSTDTQYF TGTGCCAGCAGCTCCCGGGTCACAAGCACAGATACGCAGTATTTT
NA TRBJ2-5 NA TRBV2 CASSEFGDQETQYF TGTGCCAGCAGTGAGTTTGGAGATCAAGAGACCCAGTACTTC
few TRBJ2-5 NA TRBV7-9 CASSLGSGETQYF TGTGCCAGCAGCTTAGGATCAGGGGAGACCCAGTACTTC
NA TRBJ2-1 NA TRBV5-6 CASSFRDIPFF TGTGCCAGCAGCTTCCGGGACATCCCGTTCTTC
once TRBJ1-2 TRBD1 TRBV4-1 CASSQVTGSNYGYTF TGCGCCAGCAGCCAAGTGACAGGGTCTAACTATGGCTACACCTTC
NA TRBJ2-1 NA TRBV27 CASSFGRSYNEQFF TGTGCCAGCAGTTTCGGTCGTTCCTACAATGAGCAGTTCTTC
NA TRBJ1-3 NA TRBV30 CAWSVDRGNTIYF TGTGCCTGGAGTGTAGACAGGGGAAACACCATATATTTT
few TRBJ2-7 TRBD1 TRBV12-5 CASGPWDRKDYEQYF TGTGCTAGTGGTCCCTGGGACAGGAAGGACTACGAGCAGTACTTC
NA TRBJ1-2 NA TRBV12-5 CASGLAGDEYYGYTF TGTGCTAGTGGTTTAGCGGGAGATGAGTACTATGGCTACACCTTC
NA TRBJ1-2 TRBD1 TRBV9 CASSPQGADDGYTF TGTGCCAGCAGCCCACAGGGGGCGGACGATGGCTACACCTTC
NA TRBJ1-1 TRBD1 TRBV4-3 CASSPRPGQGALAFF TGCGCCAGCAGCCCACGGCCGGGACAGGGGGCGCTTGCTTTCTTT
NA TRBJ1-4 NA TRBV4-1 CASSQDPRRATNEKLFF TGCGCCAGCAGCCAGGACCCCAGGAGGGCAACTAATGAAAAACTGTTTTTT
NA TRBJ1-1 NA TRBV7-8 CASSPAFGRVDTEAFF TGTGCCAGCAGCCCTGCATTCGGCAGGGTGGACACTGAAGCTTTCTTT
NA TRBJ1-3 NA TRBV5-5 CASSLMDSQLSGNTIYF TGTGCCAGCAGCTTGATGGACAGCCAACTGTCTGGAAACACCATATATTTT
NA TRBJ1-1 NA TRBV6-1 CASSTSGVNTEAFF TGTGCCAGCAGTACTTCCGGGGTGAACACTGAAGCTTTCTTT
NA TRBJ2-1 TRBD2 TRBV5-6 CASSISGGRDEQFF TGTGCCAGCAGCATTAGCGGGGGTCGAGATGAGCAGTTCTTC
NA TRBJ1-6 NA TRBV11-2 CASSLGHQGDSPLHF TGTGCCAGCAGCCTGGGACATCAGGGAGATTCACCCCTCCACTTT
once TRBJ2-3 TRBD2 TRBV30 CACYTSGGNSDTQYF TGTGCCTGTTACACTAGCGGGGGGAATTCAGATACGCAGTATTTT
NA TRBJ2-5 NA TRBV18 CASSRDPGIGGETQYF TGTGCCAGCTCACGGGACCCGGGGATCGGAGGGGAGACCCAGTACTTC
NA TRBJ1-2 TRBD1 TRBV6-5 CASSSVVEGADGYTF TGTGCCAGCAGTTCCGTTGTGGAGGGGGCCGACGGCTACACCTTC
NA TRBJ1-3 NA TRBV18 CASSPYRDSGNTIYF TGTGCCAGCTCACCATACAGGGATTCCGGAAACACCATATATTTT
NA TRBJ1-3 TRBD1 TRBV9 CASSVSGTGGSGNTIYF TGTGCCAGCAGCGTATCCGGGACAGGGGGCTCTGGAAACACCATATATTTT
NA TRBJ2-7 NA TRBV29-1 CSVGQAYEQYF TGCAGCGTTGGACAAGCCTACGAGCAGTACTTC
NA TRBJ1-1 NA TRBV2 CASRGEGSVTEAFF TGTGCCAGCAGGGGAGAAGGGTCGGTCACTGAAGCTTTCTTT
NA TRBJ2-4 TRBD1 TRBV5-6 CASRYGSGTGRNIQYF TGTGCCAGCAGATACGGGTCCGGGACAGGGAGAAACATTCAGTACTTC
NA TRBJ2-7 NA TRBV7-7 CASSWVTRRAALSYEQYF TGTGCCAGCAGCTGGGTGACAAGGCGGGCCGCCCTTTCCTACGAGCAGTACTTC
NA TRBJ1-1 NA TRBV11-2 CASSLVGQTFSEAFF TGTGCCAGCAGCTTAGTTGGACAGACTTTTTCTGAAGCTTTCTTT
NA TRBJ1-1 NA TRBV2 CARGRTEAFF TGTGCCAGGGGGAGGACTGAAGCTTTCTTT
NA TRBJ2-2 NA TRBV5-5 CASSRGLTNTGELFF TGTGCCAGCAGTCGGGGACTTACGAACACCGGGGAGCTGTTTTTT
NA TRBJ2-7 TRBD2 TRBV6-5 CASKRDSFGVYEQYF TGTGCCAGCAAGCGGGACTCCTTTGGGGTTTACGAGCAGTACTTC
once TRBJ2-1 TRBD1 TRBV4-1 CASRLHGQGYNEQFF TGCGCCAGCAGGCTTCACGGACAGGGCTACAATGAGCAGTTCTTC
NA TRBJ1-5 NA TRBV6-5 CASSSGRVSNQPQHF TGTGCCAGCAGTTCTGGGCGGGTTAGCAATCAGCCCCAGCATTTT
NA TRBJ1-4 NA TRBV14 CASSQDLGSNEKLFF TGTGCCAGCAGCCAAGACCTGGGCTCTAATGAAAAACTGTTTTTT
NA TRBJ2-2 TRBD2 TRBV27 CASSLLLAGGFTGELFF TGTGCCAGCAGTTTGCTACTAGCGGGGGGCTTCACCGGGGAGCTGTTTTTT
NA TRBJ1-1 TRBD1 TRBV6-6 CASSYWIQGATEAFF TGTGCCAGCAGTTACTGGATTCAGGGGGCCACTGAAGCTTTCTTT
NA TRBJ2-1 TRBD1 TRBV7-2 CASSSTGGAYNEQFF TGTGCCAGCAGCTCGACAGGGGGGGCCTACAATGAGCAGTTCTTC
NA TRBJ1-4 TRBD1 TRBV25-1 CASKAGTGIEKLFF TGTGCCAGCAAGGCCGGGACAGGGATTGAAAAACTGTTTTTT
NA TRBJ2-3 TRBD1 TRBV18 CASSPTDRGRRNTQYF TGTGCCAGCTCACCGACGGACAGGGGGCGCAGGAATACGCAGTATTTT
once TRBJ2-7 NA TRBV2 CASSVSYGVEEQYF TGTGCCAGCAGTGTGTCCTACGGGGTTGAGGAGCAGTACTTC
NA TRBJ1-2 TRBD1 TRBV5-1 CASSTDRDRGYTF TGCGCCAGCAGCACAGACAGGGATCGTGGCTACACCTTC
once TRBJ2-5 NA TRBV2 CASSVVSLVETQYF TGTGCCAGCAGTGTGGTCAGTCTGGTAGAGACCCAGTACTTC
NA TRBJ2-3 NA TRBV6-6 CASSPKNTQYF TGTGCCAGCAGTCCTAAGAATACGCAGTATTTT
NA TRBJ2-5 TRBD2 TRBV5-6 CASRQRGAQETQYF TGTGCCAGCAGGCAGCGGGGGGCTCAAGAGACCCAGTACTTC
NA TRBJ1-2 NA TRBV27 CASSLGPVYGYTF TGTGCCAGCAGCTTGGGGCCTGTCTATGGCTACACCTTC
NA TRBJ2-7 TRBD2 TRBV6-1 CASSAGLAGAPHEQYF TGTGCCAGCAGTGCGGGACTAGCGGGGGCGCCTCACGAGCAGTACTTC
once TRBJ2-3 TRBD1 TRBV5-1 CASSPQGALNTDTQYF TGCGCCAGCAGCCCCCAGGGGGCTCTGAACACAGATACGCAGTATTTT
NA TRBJ2-3 NA TRBV6-5 CASSRQTHTDTQYF TGTGCCAGCAGTCGACAGACCCACACAGATACGCAGTATTTT
NA TRBJ1-1 TRBD1 TRBV6-5 CASSPDRGGNTEAFF TGTGCCAGCAGTCCAGACAGGGGGGGAAACACTGAAGCTTTCTTT
once TRBJ1-5 NA TRBV9 CASSVGGTEGNQPQHF TGTGCCAGCAGCGTAGGGGGGACTGAAGGCAATCAGCCCCAGCATTTT
NA TRBJ1-2 TRBD1 TRBV5-4 CASSPGQANYGYTF TGTGCCAGCAGCCCGGGACAGGCTAACTATGGCTACACCTTC